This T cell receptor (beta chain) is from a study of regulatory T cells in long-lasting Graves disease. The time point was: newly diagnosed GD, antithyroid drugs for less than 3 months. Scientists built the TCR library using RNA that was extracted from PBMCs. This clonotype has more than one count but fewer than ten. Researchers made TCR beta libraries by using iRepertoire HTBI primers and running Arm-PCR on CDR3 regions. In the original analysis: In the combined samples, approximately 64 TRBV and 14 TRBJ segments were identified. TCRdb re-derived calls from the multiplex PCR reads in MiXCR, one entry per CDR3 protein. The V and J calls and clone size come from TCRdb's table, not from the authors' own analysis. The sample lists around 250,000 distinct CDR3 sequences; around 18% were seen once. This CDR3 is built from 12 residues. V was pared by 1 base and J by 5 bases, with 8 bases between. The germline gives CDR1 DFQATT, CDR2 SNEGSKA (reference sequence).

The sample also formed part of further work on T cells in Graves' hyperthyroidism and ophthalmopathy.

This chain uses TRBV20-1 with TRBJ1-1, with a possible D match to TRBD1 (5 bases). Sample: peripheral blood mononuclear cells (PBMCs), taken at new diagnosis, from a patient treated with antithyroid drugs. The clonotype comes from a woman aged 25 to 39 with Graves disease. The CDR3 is CSARGGETEAFF. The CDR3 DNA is TGCAGTGCTAGAGGGGGGGAGACTGAAGCTTTCTTT.